The sample holds a few counts of the clone carrying this TCR beta chain. The germline V gene has CDR1 MNHEY and CDR2 SMNVEV (reference sequence). This CDR3 spans 13 amino acids. The junction had 6 bases not matched to a gene; V was cut back by 5 bases and J by 10 bases. This record belongs to a study of blood T cell repertoires in COVID-19. Repertoires were generated with immunoSEQ multiplex PCR, while TCRdb's copy carries only in-frame clones and drops some. This sample has about 300,000 clones, with 83% found just once. The chain employs TRBV27 and TRBJ2-1, with 9 bases matching TRBD1. The sequenced sample was peripheral blood. This receptor was identified in a woman aged 45-65 years with acute or convalescent COVID-19. DNA of the CDR3: TGTGCCAGCAGTCCTCGGACAGGGGAAGAGCAGTTCTTC. As protein: CASSPRTGEEQFF.